These 27 T cell receptor beta chains share one sample of origin, sequenced in a study of blood T cell repertoires in COVID-19. The protocol was immunoSEQ multiplex PCR, while the TCRdb copy is restricted to in-frame clones and leaves out a portion. There are approximately 280,000 clones in the sample; approximately 90% occur only once, and roughly 5% lies in the top ten. Sequencing was performed on peripheral blood. Receptors were obtained from a man in his forties or fifties with acute or convalescent COVID-19.

This clone came up a few times. V is TRBV7-2 and J is TRBJ1-3; D is perhaps TRBD1 (5 bases). This CDR3 is 14 amino acids long. V gave up 4 bases and J gave up 0 bases, with 7 bases separating them. Germline V lookup: CDR1 SGHTA, CDR2 FQGNSA. As DNA, the CDR3 is TGTGCCAGCAGCTCACAGGACTCTGGAAACACCATATATTTT. Amino acid sequence: CASSSQDSGNTIYF.

The rearrangement joins TRBV5-4 to TRBJ2-7, with 9 nucleotides matching TRBD1. V trimming: 4 bases; J trimming: 6 bases; junction bases outside the gene matches: 11. The CDR3 covers 15 residues. Looked up from germline, CDR1 is SGHNT and CDR2 is YYREEE (reference sequence). CDR3 sequence reads: CASSPLRDRVSEQYF. In DNA form, the CDR3 reads TGTGCCAGCAGCCCCCTGAGGGACAGGGTATCCGAGCAGTACTTC.

The V gene is TRBV12-5, the J gene TRBJ2-3; 12 bases line up with TRBD1. Looked up from germline, CDR1 is LGHNT and CDR2 is FRNRAP. J gave up 4 bases and V 3 bases, and 5 bases lay outside the gene matches. This CDR3 has 16 residues. The CDR3 nucleotides are TGTGCTAGTGGTTTACCGGGACAGGGGGCATCAGATACGCAGTATTTT. Amino acids: CASGLPGQGASDTQYF.

This chain joins TRBV11-2 and TRBJ1-1; 7 positions agree with TRBD1. Germline loops: CDR1 SGHAT, CDR2 FQNNGV. V lost 5 bases, J lost 5 bases, and 11 bases stayed unmatched. This CDR3 is 15 amino acids long. The CDR3 region is CASSRRDSGSTEAFF. Here the CDR3 DNA reads TGTGCCAGCAGCCGCCGGGACAGCGGGTCAACTGAAGCTTTCTTT.

The chain joins TRBV6-5 to TRBJ2-2; no clear D gene. V lost 4 bases and J lost 5, with 11 bases in between. CDR1 and CDR2 from the germline V gene are MNHEY and SVGAGI. The CDR3 runs 14 residues. The CDR3 spells CASSSFSRTGELFF. As DNA, the CDR3 is TGTGCCAGCAGTTCCTTTTCGCGGACCGGGGAGCTGTTTTTT.

The gene calls are TRBV6-6 and TRBJ2-2, with D unresolved. The CDR3 is made up of 14 amino acids. Germline CDR1 reads MNHNY; CDR2 reads SVGAGI (reference sequence). Trimming removed 8 bases at V and 1 base at J, with 11 bases between. The CDR3 loop is CASRRHENTGELFF. CDR3 sequence (DNA): TGTGCCAGCCGACGACACGAGAACACCGGGGAGCTGTTTTTT.

This sequence joins TRBV30 and TRBJ1-2; the D gene is possibly TRBD1 (5 bases). In germline, CDR1 is GTSNPN, CDR2 SVGIG (reference sequence). The CDR3 has 14 residues. The V gene lost 5 bases and the J gene lost 8 bases, with 21 bases spanning the gap. Written as DNA, the CDR3 is TGTGCCTGGGGCGTTAAGGGAGAACGGGGGGGCTACACCTTC. It encodes CAWGVKGERGGYTF.

The CDR3 region is CASQLGGDVTYEQYF. In nucleotides, the CDR3 is TGTGCCAGCCAACTGGGCGGGGACGTTACCTACGAGCAGTACTTC. This rearrangement joins TRBV10-3 to TRBJ2-7, with TRBD2 as a possible D gene (6 bases). This CDR3 has 15 amino acids. V was clipped by 10 bases and J by 2 bases, with 21 bases between them. Per the germline V gene, CDR1 is ENHRY and CDR2 is SYGVKD.

This chain uses TRBV12-5 with TRBJ2-7, with TRBD1 identical over 10 bases. There are 19 residues in the CDR3. V lost 6 bases and J lost 1; bases outside the gene matches: 18. Germline CDR1 is LGHNT and CDR2 is FRNRAP. The CDR3 spells CASGNLGQGRIRWSYEQYF. CDR3 coding DNA: TGTGCTAGTGGCAACCTGGGACAGGGGAGAATCCGGTGGTCCTACGAGCAGTACTTC.

This chain links TRBV6-5 with TRBJ1-5, with TRBD1 matching over 7 bases. Looked up from germline, CDR1 is MNHEY and CDR2 is SVGAGI. V trimming: 6 bases; J trimming: 3 bases; junction bases outside the gene matches: 8. CDR3 length: 15 residues. The CDR3 region has the DNA TGTGCCAGCAGGATAACAGGGGCCCCCAATCAGCCCCAGCATTTT. Residues: CASRITGAPNQPQHF.

This clone came up once. The rearrangement links TRBV9 to TRBJ1-1, with D perhaps TRBD1 (5 bases). V was pared by 4 bases and J by 1 base, with 14 bases between. This CDR3 is built from 15 residues. Germline V gene lookup returns CDR1 SGDLS and CDR2 YYNGEE. The CDR3 spells CASSPRWGGNTEAFF. The CDR3 DNA reads as TGTGCCAGCAGCCCCCGGTGGGGGGGGAACACTGAAGCTTTCTTT. The variable domain in full, with the rest retrieved from reference TRBV9 and TRBJ1-1, is DSGVTQTPKHLITATGQRVTLRCSPRSGDLSVYWYQQSLDQGLQFLIQYYNGEERAKGNILERFSAQQFPDLHSELNLSSLELGDSALYFCASSPRWGGNTEAFFGQGTRLTVV.

This chain links TRBV30 with TRBJ1-2, with D possibly being TRBD1 (5 bases). The CDR3 sequence is 15 residues long. V lost 2 bases and J 2 bases, leaving 15 bases between the germline ends. In germline, CDR1 is GTSNPN, CDR2 SVGIG (reference sequence). Here the CDR3 DNA reads TGTGCCTGGAGTCTCCTGGGGGGGGAAAACTATGGCTACACCTTC. It codes for CAWSLLGGENYGYTF.

J is TRBJ2-3 and V is TRBV29-1, with TRBD2 matching 8 bases. J gave up 2 bases and V 2 bases, and 12 bases lay outside the gene matches. Germline-derived CDR1 and CDR2 are SQVTM and ANQGSEA. This CDR3 is 17 amino acids long. Here the CDR3 reads CSVERSGGLFVTDTQYF. As DNA, the CDR3 is TGCAGCGTTGAAAGAAGCGGGGGCCTCTTCGTCACAGATACGCAGTATTTT.

The CDR3 DNA is TGTGCCAGCAGCTTAGGTTTGGCCACCACAGATACGCAGTATTTT. Residues: CASSLGLATTDTQYF. This chain joins TRBV11-3 and TRBJ2-3, with unresolved D. This CDR3 region has 15 residues. Trimming cost V 1 base and J 2 bases, with 10 bases left between them. Germline V gene data show CDR1 as SGHNT and CDR2 as YENEEA. The full variable domain, completed using reference TRBV11-3 and TRBJ2-3, is EAGVVQSPRYKIIEKKQPVAFWCNPISGHNTLYWYLQNLGQGPELLIRYENEEAVDDSQLPKDRFSAERLKGVDSTLKIQPAELGDSAVYLCASSLGLATTDTQYFGPGTRLTVL.

The chain carries TRBV6-5 and TRBJ2-7; 10 bases line up with TRBD1. The trim removed 5 bases at V and 3 bases at J, leaving 4 bases unmatched. The CDR3 has 14 residues. Germline CDR1 MNHEY, CDR2 SVGAGI. CDR3 DNA sequence: TGTGCCAGCAGTCCGACAGGGGGCTTCTACGAGCAGTACTTC. Translated, it gives CASSPTGGFYEQYF.

The sample holds one count of this clone. The gene calls are TRBV7-6 and TRBJ1-2; TRBD1 might be the D (5 bases). This CDR3 has 15 residues. V was cut by 5 bases and J by 5 bases, with 18 bases left in between. Germline V gives CDR1 SGHVS, CDR2 FNYEAQ. The CDR3 DNA is TGTGCCAGCAGCGCCGGGACTCGCACGCCTTATGGCTACACCTTC. This codes for CASSAGTRTPYGYTF.

The V call is TRBV15, the J call TRBJ2-1; 8 bases map to TRBD2. The junction had 6 bases not matched to a gene; V was cut back by 1 base and J by 7 bases. Germline CDR1 is LNHNV and CDR2 is YYDKDF (reference sequence). This CDR3 region has 15 residues. CDR3 sequence (DNA): TGTGCCACCAGCAGAGGGTCGGGGGGGCCAAATGAGCAGTTCTTC. Translation gives CATSRGSGGPNEQFF.

Remarks on this clone: Different DNA sequences within this sample yield the same CDR3. CDR3 coding DNA: TGTGCCACCAGTGATCGCGGGGGCAGCTCCTACAATGAGCAGTTCTTC. Translation gives CATSDRGGSSYNEQFF. V gene TRBV24-1 combines with J gene TRBJ2-1, with D perhaps TRBD2 (7 bases). Germline V gene lookup returns CDR1 KGHDR and CDR2 SFDVKD. The CDR3 sequence is 16 residues long. Trimming removed 3 bases at V and 0 bases at J, with 11 bases between.

The V and J genes are TRBV6-5 and TRBJ1-2; tentatively, D is TRBD1 (5 bases). The CDR3 spans 13 residues. V was cut by 6 bases and J by 0 bases, with 8 bases left in between. CDR1 is MNHEY, CDR2 SVGAGI, per germline. CDR3 DNA sequence: TGTGCCAGCAGGCCGACAGCTAACTATGGCTACACCTTC. Its protein is CASRPTANYGYTF.

The chain uses TRBV9 and TRBJ2-7; D might be TRBD2 (5 bases). Per germline, CDR1 SGDLS and CDR2 YYNGEE. The V end was cut by 0 bases, the J end by 6 bases, with 13 bases between. The CDR3 runs 14 residues. DNA of the CDR3: TGTGCCAGCAGCGTAGAGAGGGCTTCGGGCGAGCAGTACTTC. The encoded protein is CASSVERASGEQYF.

This sequence joins TRBV5-4 and TRBJ2-1; TRBD1 aligns across 10 bases. This CDR3 has 15 amino acids. CDR1 SGHNT and CDR2 YYREEE come from the germline V gene (reference sequence). V lost 4 bases, J lost 4 bases, and 5 bases stayed unmatched. The CDR3, as DNA: TGTGCCAGCAGCCGGGGACAGGGGAATTACAATGAGCAGTTCTTC. This translates into CASSRGQGNYNEQFF.

This clone was counted a single time. The chain recombines TRBV7-9 with TRBJ1-1; D gene unclear. With 1 base removed from V and 0 bases from J, the gap between germline ends came to 3 bases. This CDR3 has 13 residues. Germline lookup yields CDR1 SEHNR and CDR2 FQNEAQ (reference sequence). CDR3 in DNA: TGTGCCAGCAGCTTAGTAGTGAACACTGAAGCTTTCTTT. Translating it yields CASSLVVNTEAFF.

This chain uses TRBV5-1 with TRBJ2-2; D is possibly TRBD1 (6 bases). The CDR3 length is 15 residues. The germline CDR1 and CDR2 sequences are SGHRS and YFSETQ. V lost 7 bases and J 0 bases, leaving 13 bases between the germline ends. The CDR3 bases are TGCGCCAGCTTACCGGGACAATCGAACACCGGGGAGCTGTTTTTT. Translating it yields CASLPGQSNTGELFF.

The chain has TRBV3-1 (or the pseudogene TRBV3-2) and TRBJ2-7; 10 bases are shared with TRBD1. This CDR3 contains 13 residues. The ends lost 6 bases at V and 6 bases at J; junction bases unmatched: 5. Germline assignment: CDR1 LGHDT and CDR2 YNNKEL (reference sequence). The CDR3 DNA follows: TGTGCCAGCAGACTGACAGGGGGCGGCGAGCAGTACTTC. As protein: CASRLTGGGEQYF.

The CDR3 region is CASSLVQGANTIYF. The CDR3 DNA sequence: TGTGCCAGCAGCTTGGTGCAGGGGGCAAACACCATATATTTT. The rearrangement uses TRBV5-6 and TRBJ1-3; 8 bases map to TRBD1. Germline CDR1 SGHDT, CDR2 YYEEEE. V shed 0 bases and J 6 bases; nucleotides not matched to a gene: 2. The CDR3 covers 14 residues.

The V call is TRBV7-3, the J call TRBJ2-1, with 8 nucleotides matching TRBD2. This CDR3 is 15 amino acids long. CDR1 SGHTA and CDR2 FQGTGA come from the germline V gene. With 5 bases clipped from V and 6 bases from J, the junction kept 9 bases outside the gene matches. The CDR3 sequence: CASSPQSGGPNEQFF. CDR3 nucleotide sequence: TGTGCCAGCAGCCCCCAATCGGGGGGGCCCAATGAGCAGTTCTTC.

The gene calls are TRBV3-1 (or the pseudogene TRBV3-2) and TRBJ2-7; no definite D call. Trimming stripped 0 bases from V and 4 bases from J, with 13 bases between. Germline V gives CDR1 LGHDT, CDR2 YNNKEL (reference sequence). The CDR3 contains 15 residues. The CDR3, as DNA: TGTGCCAGCAGCCAAGATCAGGCGCCTCCTTACGAGCAGTACTTC. It encodes CASSQDQAPPYEQYF.